This T cell receptor beta chain is from a study of shared clonotypes between healthy human individuals. Sequencing used immunoSEQ multiplex PCR; TCRdb keeps in-frame clones, though not all of them. The table has under 1,100,000 clones, roughly 80% seen once; the top ten hold less than 1.5%. Germline V gene data show CDR1 as ENHRY and CDR2 as SYGVKD. The CDR3 is 14 residues long. The V gene lost 5 bases and the J gene lost 4 bases, with 14 bases spanning the gap. This rearrangement joins TRBV10-3 to TRBJ1-1; D call uncertain. The sequence was collected from a man aged 18 to 30 in good health. The specimen sequenced was memory CD4+ T cells sorted from blood. Documented subset: CD45RA-negative fraction. Here the CDR3 DNA reads TGTGCCATCAGTACCAACCCGGGGAGCACTGAAGCTTTCTTT. This translates into CAISTNPGSTEAFF.